This entry is about one T cell receptor beta chain. The sample originates from a study of long-term antiretroviral therapy in people with HIV. The wider study: Initial samples were collected about a decade before the 2015 immediate-ART recommendation.

V lost 2 bases to trimming and J lost 0 bases, with 5 bases between them. The CDR3 is 14 residues long. Looked up from germline, CDR1 is SGHRS and CDR2 is YFSETQ. Survey level was the resolution at which the v3.0 immunoSEQ assay ran. The target of sequencing was about 40,000-50,000 T-cell genomes per sample. Only in-frame clones appear in the TCRdb table, and some are missing; sequencing was by immunoSEQ multiplex PCR. The sample has under 50,000 clones, over 90% seen once; the top ten hold approximately 2.2%. PBMC samples from each donor numbered at least one pre-ART and at least two post-ART. Clinicians in the United States treated all participants with HIV.

The gene calls are TRBV5-1 and TRBJ2-2, with no clear D. The clonotype originates from a man aged 25 to 40 with HIV. Material: unsorted PBMCs, obtained 9.2 years after starting antiretroviral therapy. The CDR3 loop is CASSLTPNTGELFF. In DNA form, the CDR3 reads TGCGCCAGCAGCTTAACCCCGAACACCGGGGAGCTGTTTTTT.